These 7 T cell receptor beta chains were all obtained from the same sample, sequenced in a study of CD8+ T cells in alopecia areata. Cells from pooled cutaneous lymph nodes were sorted by CD4, CD8alpha, NKG2D, NKG2ACE and other markers. cDNA prepared by RNA extraction and subsequent reverse transcription served as the template for sequencing. Profiled with immunoSEQ multiplex PCR; TCRdb holds only in-frame clones, not every one. Found here are roughly 260,000 clones, no singletons; the ten largest cover 0.9% to 1.5%. The sample comprised CD4+ T cells sorted from a lymph node. The origin of the receptors is a C3H/HeJ mouse with alopecia areata. Strain haplotype (MHC): H2-k.

This clone is medium-sized (0.01 to 0.1%) by share. Any gene name here is a mouse gene name. The part of the CDR3 DNA that was read is TGTGCCAGCAGAGGGACAACAGAA. Translation: CASRGTTE. The whole CDR3 sequence reads CASRGTTETLYF. The rearrangement links TRBV13-1 to TRBJ2-3; a weak D match, TRBD1 (6 bases). The sequenced fragment ends 4 residues before the CDR3 boundary, so the rest is inferred from the germline J gene. The length of the CDR3 is 12 residues. Germline V gene lookup returns CDR1 NSHNY and CDR2 SYGAGN. Trimming cost V 5 bases and J 4 bases, with 8 bases left between them.

About this clone itself: Gene labels here are mouse ones. The CDR3 end is not reached by the read, which stops 4 residues before it; the germline J gene fills it in. V and J are TRBV13-3 and TRBJ2-5; TRBD2 matches at 11 bases. Per the germline V gene, CDR1 is NNHDY and CDR2 is SYVADS. This CDR3 is 15 amino acids long. The CDR3 bases that were read are TGTGCCAGCAGTGATGGGACTGGGGGGTCAGAC. It translates to CASSDGTGGSD. The whole CDR3 protein reads CASSDGTGGSDTQYF.

With regard to this clone: Mouse gene names and germline throughout. The read terminates 4 residues ahead of where the CDR3 ends, so the germline J gene completes it. V usage is TRBV5 and J usage is TRBJ1-1; D may be TRBD1 (6 bases). Trimming removed 5 bases from V and 4 bases from J, with 8 bases in between. Per the germline V gene, CDR1 is LGHNA and CDR2 is YNLKQL (reference sequence). This CDR3 has 12 residues. The CDR3 loop is CASSADSTEVFF. CDR3 DNA (partial): TGTGCCAGCAGCGCGGACAGCACA.

Points on this clone: Germline and genes here are mouse. The CDR3 end is not reached by the read, which stops 4 residues before it; the germline J gene fills it in. The identical CDR3 is also encoded by other nucleotide sequences in the sample. The chain carries TRBV13-3 and TRBJ2-5, with TRBD1 identical over 11 bases. The CDR3 is 13 residues long. Germline CDR1 and CDR2: NNHDY and SYVADS. The CDR3 region is CASSRDRGDTQYF. The CDR3 DNA, read in part, is TGTGCCAGCAGCCGGGACAGGGGGGAC.

This clone has only a few counts. All gene names here are mouse names. The read falls 4 residues short of the CDR3 end, and the missing part is taken from the germline J gene. The rearrangement links TRBV14 to TRBJ1-1, with 10 bases fitting TRBD1. The CDR3 sequence is 13 residues long. CDR1 is SGHDT, CDR2 FRDEAV, per germline. CDR3 sequence reads: CASSLGTGVEVFF. The sequenced CDR3 bases are TGTGCCAGCAGTTTGGGGACAGGGGTA.

For this clone: Genes and germline are mouse. Sequencing ends 4 residues short of the CDR3 end; the germline J gene provides the rest. The chain has TRBV29 and TRBJ2-1; 9 bases fit TRBD2. This CDR3 region has 16 residues. Germline CDR1 is MSHET and CDR2 is SYDVDS. The V segment lost 2 bases and the J segment 4 bases; nucleotides outside the gene matches: 6. CDR3: CASSLETGGGYAEQFF. CDR3 bases read: TGTGCTAGCAGTTTAGAGACTGGGGGAGGGTATGCT. The variable domain in full, with the rest retrieved from reference TRBV29 and TRBJ2-1, is DMKVTQMPRYLIKRMGENVLLECGQDMSHETMYWYRQDPGLGLQLIYISYDVDSNSEGDIPKGYRVSRKKREHFSLILDSAKTNQTSVYFCASSLETGGGYAEQFFGPGTRLTVL.

Concerning this clone itself: Mouse germline and gene names are used. The sequenced fragment ends 4 residues before the CDR3 boundary, so the rest is inferred from the germline J gene. The chain combines TRBV31 with TRBJ2-3, with 9 bases aligning to TRBD2. CDR1 is GKSSPN and CDR2 is SITVG in the germline V gene. V gave up 3 bases and J gave up 3 bases; unmatched junction bases: 4. This CDR3 contains 14 residues. CDR3 sequence reads: CAWSHGTGAETLYF. CDR3 bases read: TGTGCCTGGAGCCATGGGACTGGGGCAGAA.